The sequence of this T cell receptor beta chain was determined in a study of blood T cell repertoires in COVID-19 (dated by TCRdb to 2018 to 2020). In the study overall: Samples covering the acute and convalescent phases of COVID-19 were provided by collaborators in the United States, Italy and Spain. Where HLA class I and class II types were available, the types were taken from metadata supplied by the sample provider, not from assay-based typing. Samples came from the ongoing ImmuneRACE study (first 160 participants) plus 1,254 subjects from 6 global collaborators. A freely available public database, intended as a resource for researchers studying the immune response to SARS-CoV-2, is where the repertoires were released. The material from the prospective study consisted of cDNA or gDNA derived from T cells, B-cell-depleted T cells, or PBMCs. The sample metadata nearly always contained a de-identified subject ID, COVID-19 status, age in years and sex. Deeply sampled blood TCRbeta repertoires from subjects exposed to, actively infected with, or recovered from COVID-19 were included in the dataset. Study-level results and caveats: Clinical and demographic metadata were provided uncurated, with the amount varying by source and participant.

The immunoSEQ Assay, a bias-controlled multiplex PCR, was used to amplify TCRbeta CDR3 regions from genomic DNA. In the original analysis: The number of nucleated cells in each sample was estimated by amplification of reference gene primers within the assay. To quantify the absolute abundance of each unique TCRbeta CDR3 rearrangement, sequence reads were collapsed and filtered. For each sample, productive Simpson clonality was calculated as the square root of Simpson's diversity index over productive rearrangements. The source is immuneACCESS, and TCRdb retained only in-frame sequences with V and J called. Part of the clones is not carried over; for the studies checked, unresolved V genes explain less than half of this, and the remainder is unexplained. That table gives V, J and clone size, and the DNA gave D and trimming. This sample lists some 240,000 clones; around 85% were detected once. The ten biggest clones cover approximately 9.4% of the sample.

With regard to this clone: What this receptor recognizes is not known. Per-base qualities were not stored, and no clone one base away is much larger.

Trimming removed 2 bases from V and 10 bases from J, leaving 17 bases between the germline ends. CDR1 and CDR2 are drawn from the germline V gene: MNHEY, SVGAGI. From the cysteine through the phenylalanine, the CDR3 covers 15 amino acids. Only CDR3 DNA is held: 45 bases, read in frame from base 1. Collaborating institutions collected whole blood in K2EDTA tubes following their own protocols. For TCRbeta analysis, collaborators shipped samples as frozen whole blood, isolated PBMCs, or DNA extracted from either of those sample types. The sequencing input was peripheral blood. In this chain, TRBV6-5 is recombined with TRBJ1-4; a weak D assignment points to TRBD1 (6 bases agree). This TCR was sampled from an elderly woman with acute or convalescent COVID-19. The nucleotides are TGTGCCAGCAGTTACGGGGGCCCGGCCGATGGAAAACTGTTTTTT. This sequence encodes CASSYGGPADGKLFF.